The entry below gives a single TCR beta chain sequence along with its context. What this receptor recognizes is not known. Base qualities are not at hand, and no much larger clone is one base apart. Set within a cohort of healthcare workers in London, UK, this nested case-control study involved weekly PCR testing of nasopharyngeal swabs along with blood sampling. Healthcare workers were recruited between 23 and 31 March 2020, during the week of the UK lockdown, and were followed weekly for up to roughly 16 weeks. This sample was included in a study of early T cells in non-severe SARS-CoV-2 infection (dated by TCRdb to the early 2020s). General notes on the study: Because TCR sequencing was done on bulk RNA from unsorted whole blood, the alpha and beta chains could not be paired.

General study outcomes and caveats: Matching against VDJdb was skewed toward anti-spike CD8 responses, likely underestimated virus-specific expansions, and missed private and CD4 specificities.

Receptors were amplified or captured by 5' RACE. Reads for this sample came from a NextSeq 500. To correct for sequencing error and PCR bias, the TCR library protocol tagged individual cDNA molecules with unique molecular identifiers. Both TCR alpha and beta chains were sequenced, and tight co-correlation was observed between alpha and beta sequence abundances in each sample. The study's processing was this. Decombinator V4 was used to annotate the V gene, J gene and CDR3 of the TCR sequences. TCRs were defined as expanded if a significant change between any two time points was detected under a Poisson model with p below 0.0001. TCR abundances were normalised to the total number of TCRs sequenced per sample and were expressed as counts per million. TRAV1-2 paired with TRAJ12, TRAJ20 or TRAJ33 defined MAIT TCRs, while TRAV10 paired with TRAJ18 defined iNKT TCRs. VDJdb, accessed on 1 November 2021, was searched for TCRs annotated for CMV, EBV and SARS-CoV-2, and TCRs annotated for more than one antigen were excluded. The raw public reads went through TCRdb reprocessing: fastp at Q25, MiXCR clone calling, in-frame beta chains kept. Rows merge per CDR3 protein into single entries with the most common DNA and genes. The authors' filters were not applied to this entry. The sample has 40,000 to 50,000 distinct CDR3 sequences on record, around 6.8% of them singletons. The ten largest account for more than 4.5% of the sample.

The CDR3 has 18 amino acids, counting the end cysteine and phenylalanine. CDR3 DNA is the only sequence kept; it has 54 bases, read in frame from the first base. The germline V gene encodes CDR1 SEHNR and CDR2 FQNEAQ (reference sequence). Relative to germline, V is missing 3 bases and J is missing 2 bases, with 8 bases of the junction outside any gene match. The chain uses TRBV7-9 and TRBJ2-4, with 12 central nucleotides matching TRBD1. The receptor comes from an adult who was a healthcare worker with PCR-confirmed SARS-CoV-2 infection or an uninfected control (not recorded which). Sequences were obtained from whole blood. The CDR3 here reads CASSFSGTGGLPKNIQYF. The sequence in DNA is TGTGCCAGCAGCTTTTCGGGGACAGGGGGCCTACCCAAAAACATTCAGTACTTC.